Each of the 21 T cell receptor beta chains below was sequenced from the same sample in a study of CD8+ T cells in alopecia areata (dated by TCRdb to 2017 to 2018). The library came from the immunoSEQ multiplex PCR assay. To provide template for TCR sequencing, every sample had RNA extracted and reverse transcribed into cDNA. Entries here come from immuneACCESS through TCRdb and include only in-frame sequences with V and J called. Some clones fail to appear in such tables; in the studies checked, an unresolved V gene covers under half of the shortfall, and the cause of the remainder is unknown. For this sample there are 90,000 to 130,000 clones; approximately 59% appear just once. The top ten hold 20% to 25% of the sample. What was sequenced was CD8+ T cells sorted from blood. These receptor sequences come from a human donor in good health.

V is TRBV4-1 and J is TRBJ2-6, with unresolved D. Germline V gene lookup returns CDR1 MGHRA and CDR2 YSYEKL. CDR3 size: 16 residues. V was shortened by 0 bases and J by 0 bases, with 6 bases between the two germline ends. The chain's CDR3 is CASSQDLGSGANVLTF. CDR3 DNA sequence: TGCGCCAGCAGCCAAGATTTGGGCTCTGGGGCCAACGTCCTGACTTTC.

V gene TRBV4-1 combines with J gene TRBJ1-2; no definite D call. The CDR3 totals 16 residues. The V and J ends lost 0 bases and 4 bases respectively, with 15 bases between them. Germline V gene lookup returns CDR1 MGHRA and CDR2 YSYEKL. The CDR3 DNA reads as TGCGCCAGCAGCCAAGATCGTGGTCCGAACCCCTATGGCTACACCTTC. Translated, it gives CASSQDRGPNPYGYTF.

This chain uses TRBV25-1 with TRBJ2-3, with D maybe TRBD2 (5 bases). The CDR3 spans 14 residues. From germline, CDR1 is MGHDK and CDR2 SYGVNS. V lost 2 bases and J lost 1, with 7 bases in between. The CDR3 region has the DNA TGTGCCAGCAGTGAAGGAGCGGGCACAGATACGCAGTATTTT. Translation: CASSEGAGTDTQYF.

This clone was observed a few times. Its ends do not fully match the called genes, so a read error is possible. The gene calls are TRBV7-7 and TRBJ2-3; D is possibly TRBD1 (8 bases). Germline assignment: CDR1 SSHAT and CDR2 FNYEAQ (reference sequence). This CDR3 comprises 15 residues. CDR3 DNA: TGTGCTAGCAGCCTTGGACAGGGAGGGACAGATACGCAGTATTTT. This gives the protein CASSLGQGGTDTQYF.

The rearrangement uses TRBV5-1 and TRBJ1-5; a possible D gene is TRBD1 (6 bases). V lost 2 bases and J lost 3, with 9 bases in between. CDR3 length equals 14 residues. Per germline, CDR1 SGHRS and CDR2 YFSETQ. The CDR3, as DNA: TGCGCCAGCAGCTTAGGGGGACTCAATCAGCCCCAGCATTTT. Its protein is CASSLGGLNQPQHF.

This clone occurred a few times. J is TRBJ2-7 and V is TRBV29-1; D gene unclear. This CDR3 spans 10 amino acids. In germline, CDR1 is SQVTM, CDR2 ANQGSEA. Deletions cut 4 bases from V and 3 bases from J, with 4 bases between. CDR3 loop: CSVGDYEQYF. The CDR3 coding sequence is TGCAGCGTTGGGGACTACGAGCAGTACTTC.

V and J are TRBV9 and TRBJ2-2; 10 bases line up with TRBD2. The germline CDR1 and CDR2 sequences are SGDLS and YYNGEE. The CDR3 covers 17 residues. V trimming: 3 bases; J trimming: 0 bases; junction bases outside the gene matches: 5. The CDR3 protein is CASSDDSGGSNTGELFF. The CDR3, as DNA: TGTGCCAGCAGCGACGATAGCGGGGGGTCGAACACCGGGGAGCTGTTTTTT.

This clone was seen once. This sequence joins TRBV6-1 and TRBJ2-2, with D perhaps being TRBD1 or TRBD2 (5 bases each). The germline CDR1 and CDR2 sequences are MNHNS and SASEGT. The CDR3 runs to 16 residues. Trimming stripped 2 bases from V and 2 bases from J, with 12 bases between. CDR3 DNA sequence: TGTGCCAGCAGTGAATGGGTGGGGGTAAACACCGGGGAGCTGTTTTTT. It translates to CASSEWVGVNTGELFF.

The chain joins TRBV13 to TRBJ2-2; 9 bases fit TRBD2. V trimming: 4 bases; J trimming: 0 bases; junction bases outside the gene matches: 12. This CDR3 comprises 19 residues. CDR1 and CDR2 (germline): PRHDT, FYEKMQ (reference sequence). The CDR3 loop reads CASSSRVASGAANTGELFF. The CDR3 DNA reads as TGTGCCAGCAGCTCCCGTGTGGCTAGCGGGGCAGCGAACACCGGGGAGCTGTTTTTT.

This chain joins TRBV4-3 and TRBJ2-5; D unresolved. CDR1 is LGHNA and CDR2 is YSLEER in the germline V gene. The CDR3 has 14 amino acids. Trimming stripped 0 bases from V and 5 bases from J, with 10 bases between. CDR3 loop: CASSQDRWIETQYF. For the CDR3, the DNA is TGCGCCAGCAGCCAAGACAGGTGGATTGAGACCCAGTACTTC.

This clone was seen only once. The chain links TRBV5-4 to TRBJ2-1; no clear D gene. This CDR3 is built from 11 residues. Germline CDR1 SGHNT, CDR2 YYREEE (reference sequence). V was trimmed by 3 bases and J by 4 bases, leaving 2 bases between them. CDR3 loop: CASSSYNEQFF. The CDR3 DNA reads TGTGCCAGCAGCTCGTACAATGAGCAGTTCTTC.

The J gene is TRBJ2-5, the V gene TRBV5-6; no firm D call. The CDR3 is made up of 14 amino acids. V dropped 0 bases and J dropped 3 bases, with 9 bases sitting between them. Germline CDR1 is SGHDT and CDR2 is YYEEEE. DNA for the CDR3: TGTGCCAGCAGCTTGGCCCTGGGCAAAGAGACCCAGTACTTC. Translating gives CASSLALGKETQYF. Full variable domain (outside the CDR3, taken from reference TRBV5-6 and TRBJ2-5): DAGVTQSPTHLIKTRGQQVTLRCSPKSGHDTVSWYQQALGQGPQFIFQYYEEEERQRGNFPDRFSGHQFPNYSSELNVNALLLGDSALYLCASSLALGKETQYFGPGTRLLVL.

This CDR3 is CASSTTPGSSYNSPLHF. The DNA of the CDR3 is TGTGCCAGCAGCACGACTCCTGGGAGCTCCTATAATTCACCCCTCCACTTT. The chain combines TRBV13 with TRBJ1-6, with D uncertain. V lost 5 bases and J 0 bases, leaving 14 bases between the germline ends. The germline CDR1 and CDR2 sequences are PRHDT and FYEKMQ (reference sequence). CDR3 length equals 17 residues.

The CDR3 sequence: CASSPDGSAKETQYF. CDR3 sequence (DNA): TGTGCCAGCAGCCCCGACGGGTCGGCGAAAGAGACCCAGTACTTC. The chain combines TRBV14 with TRBJ2-5; no definite D call. CDR1 and CDR2 from the germline V gene are SGHDN and FVKESK. This CDR3 is built from 15 residues. Trimming took 4 bases from V and 3 from J, leaving 15 bases between them.

This clone was observed a handful of times. The chain is built from TRBV30 and TRBJ2-7; no firm D call. Germline assignment: CDR1 GTSNPN and CDR2 SVGIG (reference sequence). V lost 3 bases, J lost 0 bases, and 15 bases lay in between. The CDR3 runs to 15 residues. The CDR3 sequence is CAWSQNLFSSYEQYF. The DNA of the CDR3 is TGTGCCTGGAGCCAAAATCTGTTCAGCTCCTACGAGCAGTACTTC. The full variable domain, completed using reference TRBV30 and TRBJ2-7, is SQTIHQWPATLVQPVGSPLSLECTVEGTSNPNLYWYRQAAGRGLQLLFYSVGIGQISSEVPQNLSASRPQDRQFILSSKKLLLSDSGFYLCAWSQNLFSSYEQYFGPGTRLTVT.

Here the CDR3 DNA reads TGTGCCAGCAGCTTAGCAAGGGGGCGGGTTGAGCAGTTCTTC. Translated: CASSLARGRVEQFF. The V gene is TRBV7-8, the J gene TRBJ2-1; 7 bases line up with TRBD1. J lost 9 bases, V lost 0 bases, and 5 bases had no gene match. Germline CDR1 and CDR2: SGHVS and FQNEAQ. The length of the CDR3 is 14 residues.

CDR3 residues: CASSLIDGAYNEQFF. CDR3 nucleotide sequence: TGCGCCAGCAGCTTGATCGACGGGGCGTACAATGAGCAGTTCTTC. The J gene is TRBJ2-1, the V gene TRBV5-1, with D perhaps assigned TRBD1 or TRBD2 (5 bases each). This CDR3 spans 15 amino acids. Germline CDR1 reads SGHRS; CDR2 reads YFSETQ. Trimming removed 1 base at V and 4 bases at J, with 12 bases between.

The chain is built from TRBV11-2 and TRBJ2-2; D is undetermined. The CDR3 totals 15 residues. The V gene's germline CDR1 is SGHAT and CDR2 FQNNGV. Trimming removed 2 bases from V and 0 bases from J, with 7 bases in between. CDR3 nucleotides: TGTGCCAGCAGCTTATGGACGGCGAACACCGGGGAGCTGTTTTTT. Translating gives CASSLWTANTGELFF. Full variable domain (rest looked up from reference TRBV11-2 and TRBJ2-2): EAGVAQSPRYKIIEKRQSVAFWCNPISGHATLYWYQQILGQGPKLLIQFQNNGVVDDSQLPKDRFSAERLKGVDSTLKIQPAKLEDSAVYLCASSLWTANTGELFFGEGSRLTVL.

V gene TRBV7-9 combines with J gene TRBJ1-2, with a possible D match to TRBD1 (6 bases). V dropped 4 bases and J dropped 6 bases, with 12 bases sitting between them. The CDR3 totals 13 residues. The germline gives CDR1 SEHNR, CDR2 FQNEAQ (reference sequence). The CDR3 loop reads CASSSGHLNGYTF. The CDR3 DNA follows: TGTGCCAGCAGCTCGGGACATTTAAATGGCTACACCTTC.

The chain carries TRBV19 and TRBJ2-3; D ambiguous. This CDR3 region has 13 residues. Trimming removed 1 base from V and 0 bases from J, with 2 bases in between. In germline, CDR1 is LNHDA, CDR2 SQIVND (reference sequence). Written as DNA, the CDR3 is TGTGCCAGTAGTATAGCCAGCACAGATACGCAGTATTTT. Protein sequence: CASSIASTDTQYF.

The genes are TRBV4-1 and TRBJ1-1, with D hard to call. This CDR3 is 14 amino acids long. The V end lost 0 bases, the J end lost 4 bases, and 9 bases lay between the germline ends. The germline CDR1 and CDR2 sequences are MGHRA and YSYEKL. Written as DNA, the CDR3 is TGCGCCAGCAGCCAAGATTGGAGTGGCACTGAAGCTTTCTTT. Residues: CASSQDWSGTEAFF.